This TCR beta chain was sequenced during a study of blood T cell repertoires in COVID-19. The overall study: COVID-19 samples from acute and convalescent phases originated in the United States, Italy and Spain. From T cells, B-cell-depleted T cells, or PBMCs came the material, which was cDNA or gDNA.

In the authors' methods: Estimated nucleated cell counts came from reference gene primer amplification. Here immunoSEQ multiplex PCR was the method, and the copy in TCRdb shows in-frame clones only, minus some. V, J and clone size are those of that table, while D and trimming were read from the DNA. The sample lists some 170,000 clones; about four fifths were seen once. After removal of 3 bases from V and 5 bases from J, the junction contained 9 bases not matched to a gene. The CDR3 extends over 16 amino acids. CDR1 and CDR2 from the germline V gene are SEHNR and FQNEAQ (reference sequence). The chain has TRBV7-9 and TRBJ1-4; 7 bases are shared with TRBD1. The sequencing sample was made of peripheral blood. This receptor was obtained from a man aged 55 to 70 with active or convalescent COVID-19. In nucleotides, the CDR3 is TGTGCCAGCAGCTTTTCTCTGGACAGGCGGAATGAAAAACTGTTTTTT. Residues: CASSFSLDRRNEKLFF.